This T cell receptor beta chain was recovered during a study of blood T cell repertoires in COVID-19. As for the study in general: From T cells, B-cell-depleted T cells, or PBMCs came the material, which was cDNA or gDNA.

Measured with immunoSEQ multiplex PCR; TCRdb has only the in-frame clones, and not every one. Of approximately 84,000 clones listed, 70% to 75% are singletons. The CDR3 totals 15 residues. J was trimmed by 4 bases and V by 5 bases; bases with no gene match: 6. Germline V lookup: CDR1 SGHTA, CDR2 FQGTGA. The genes are TRBV7-3 and TRBJ2-3; 10 bases fit TRBD2. This clonotype was obtained from a man in his forties or fifties with active or convalescent COVID-19. The sequencing input was peripheral blood. The CDR3 nucleotides are TGTGCCAGCAGCAGCGGGGGGGCATTCTCAGATACGCAGTATTTT. Its protein product is CASSSGGAFSDTQYF.